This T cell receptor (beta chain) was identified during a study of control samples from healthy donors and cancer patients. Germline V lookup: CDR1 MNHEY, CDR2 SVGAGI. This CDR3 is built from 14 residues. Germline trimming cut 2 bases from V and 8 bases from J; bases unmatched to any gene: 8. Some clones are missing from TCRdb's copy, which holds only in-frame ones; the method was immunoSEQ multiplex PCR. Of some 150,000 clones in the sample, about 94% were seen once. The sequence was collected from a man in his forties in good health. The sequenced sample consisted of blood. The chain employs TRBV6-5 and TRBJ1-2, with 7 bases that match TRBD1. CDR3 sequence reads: CASSYPGDRRGYTF. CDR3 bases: TGTGCCAGCAGTTACCCGGGGGACAGACGAGGCTACACCTTC.